The 6 T cell receptor beta chains in this list originate from one sample, sequenced in a study of shared clonotypes between healthy human individuals. Clones were sequenced by immunoSEQ multiplex PCR, and TCRdb holds only the in-frame ones, with some missing. The sample lists some 2.1 million clones, roughly 94% seen once, with 0.1% to 0.15% in the top ten. Sequenced sample: naive CD4+ T cells sorted from blood. Subset defined: CD45RA+ positively selected. Receptor source: a man younger than 35 in good health.

The V gene is TRBV25-1, the J gene TRBJ1-2, with D unclear. CDR3 length: 13 residues. V was clipped by 5 bases and J by 0 bases, with 7 bases between them. Germline CDR1 MGHDK, CDR2 SYGVNS. The CDR3 protein is CASSPDANYGYTF. As DNA, the CDR3 is TGTGCCAGCAGTCCGGACGCTAACTATGGCTACACCTTC.

The chain uses TRBV18 and TRBJ2-7; TRBD1 agrees at 9 bases. V lost 0 bases and J lost 6; bases outside the gene matches: 6. The germline V gene has CDR1 KGHSH and CDR2 LQKENI. The CDR3 length is 15 residues. CDR3 in DNA: TGTGCCAGCTCACCACCGGGGACAGGGATCGGCGAGCAGTACTTC. Encoded protein: CASSPPGTGIGEQYF.

The chain employs TRBV27 and TRBJ2-3; D might be TRBD2 (6 bases). CDR1 and CDR2 (germline): MNHEY, SMNVEV (reference sequence). CDR3 length equals 17 residues. With 3 bases removed from V and 4 bases from J, the gap between germline ends came to 20 bases. The CDR3, as DNA: TGTGCCAGCAGTTTTTCTCCCCCCGGGAGAGGCCCAGATACGCAGTATTTT. Translation gives CASSFSPPGRGPDTQYF.

The chain's CDR3 is CALRRGATDTQYF. Here the CDR3 DNA reads TGTGCCCTACGCCGGGGGGCGACAGATACGCAGTATTTT. The gene calls are TRBV30 and TRBJ2-3, with a possible D match to TRBD2 (7 bases). The CDR3 has 13 residues. The germline V gene encodes CDR1 GTSNPN and CDR2 SVGIG (reference sequence). Trimming left V 8 bases short and J 3 bases short, with 15 bases between.

The DNA of the CDR3 is TGTGCCAGCAGCCGCAAACTAGGAGGGACAGATACGCAGTATTTT. It is translated as CASSRKLGGTDTQYF. V gene TRBV7-2 combines with J gene TRBJ2-3; a possible D gene is TRBD2 (6 bases). V was trimmed by 5 bases and J by 3 bases, leaving 15 bases between them. The CDR3 consists of 15 residues. In germline, CDR1 is SGHTA, CDR2 FQGNSA.

V gene TRBV18 combines with J gene TRBJ2-1, with TRBD2 identical over 13 bases. Unmatched junction bases numbered 8, after V lost 4 bases and J lost 5 bases. The germline V gene has CDR1 KGHSH and CDR2 LQKENI. CDR3 length equals 17 residues. CDR3 nucleotide sequence: TGTGCCAGCTCACAACGACTAGCGGGGGGTGATGACAATGAGCAGTTCTTC. This encodes CASSQRLAGGDDNEQFF.